Presented here are 27 T cell receptor beta chains from one specimen sequenced in a study of blood T cells in healthy people across ages (dated by TCRdb to between 2015 and 2017). Libraries were prepared through 5' RACE. Sequencer: Illumina HiSeq 2500. A second roughly 6 to 11 cycle PCR used a sample-barcoded 5' primer and a J-beta primer mix. TCRdb cleaned the public reads at Q25 with fastp, built clones with MiXCR and kept in-frame beta chains. When rows share a CDR3 protein, they turn into one entry using the most common DNA and genes. The sample table contains hundreds of thousands of distinct CDR3 sequences; only one count was recorded for roughly 26% of them. 15% to 20% of the sample is held by the ten biggest clonotypes. Sequencing was done on a sample of blood. The receptors were gathered from an elderly woman in good health.

V and J are TRBV20-1 and TRBJ1-1, with 7 bases identical to TRBD1. The CDR3 is made up of 13 amino acids. V was pared by 1 base and J by 8 bases, with 7 bases of the junction left unmatched. Germline CDR1 and CDR2: DFQATT and SNEGSKA (reference sequence). The CDR3 DNA follows: TGCAGTGCTAGAGCTCCAGGGGGGAGAGAAGCTTTCTTT. Residues: CSARAPGGREAFF.

This chain connects TRBV29-1 to TRBJ2-3; D is unresolved. The CDR3 is made up of 10 amino acids. Trimming cost V 3 bases and J 6 bases, with 4 bases left between them. Germline assignment: CDR1 SQVTM and CDR2 ANQGSEA. DNA of the CDR3: TGCAGCGTTGATTCCGATACGCAGTATTTT. Residues: CSVDSDTQYF.

This clonotype was seen more than once but under ten times. Just one base apart from a much larger clone, this may be a read error. The V call is TRBV27, the J call TRBJ2-7, with no clear D. Germline CDR1 is MNHEY and CDR2 is SMNVEV (reference sequence). V shed 2 bases and J shed 2 bases, with 10 bases lying between them. This CDR3 spans 14 amino acids. The CDR3 reads CASSLGQSTYEQYF. CDR3 sequence (DNA): TGTGCCAGCAGTTTAGGCCAGTCTACCTACGAGCAGTACTTC.

This clonotype came up many times. This chain links TRBV7-9 with TRBJ2-1, with TRBD1 identical over 10 bases. V shed 0 bases and J 6 bases; nucleotides not matched to a gene: 5. Germline CDR1 SEHNR, CDR2 FQNEAQ (reference sequence). CDR3 size: 16 residues. The CDR3 DNA sequence: TGTGCCAGCAGCTTAGCGCGAAGACAGGGGGCCAATGAGCAGTTCTTC. Protein product: CASSLARRQGANEQFF.

Only a few counts were recorded for this clonotype. The chain carries TRBV6-1 and TRBJ2-5; D remains ambiguous. The CDR3 contains 14 residues. Per the germline V gene, CDR1 is MNHNS and CDR2 is SASEGT. Trimming stripped 4 bases from V and 0 bases from J, with 9 bases between. CDR3 bases: TGTGCCAGCAGTGTTCAGATTAACCAAGAGACCCAGTACTTC. This gives the protein CASSVQINQETQYF.

Many counts were recorded for this clonotype. The CDR3 sequence: CASSLSGRGNSPLHF. The CDR3 DNA reads as TGTGCCAGCAGCTTATCGGGCAGGGGGAATTCACCCCTCCACTTT. This chain connects TRBV7-9 to TRBJ1-6; 7 positions match TRBD1. The J segment lost 7 bases and the V segment lost 2 bases, leaving 5 bases of the junction unmatched. This CDR3 region has 15 residues. The V gene's germline CDR1 is SEHNR and CDR2 FQNEAQ (reference sequence).

About this clonotype itself: A much larger clone sits a single nucleotide away, making a read error possible. The genes are TRBV12-3 or TRBV12-4 and TRBJ2-3; the match to TRBD2 covers 8 bases. CDR3 length: 14 amino acids. CDR3 DNA sequence: TGTGCCAGCAGCTCCGGGGGGGGGCCAGATGCGCAGTATTTT. Encoded protein: CASSSGGGPDAQYF.

This chain connects TRBV20-1 to TRBJ2-3; D may match TRBD1 or TRBD2 (6 bases each). This CDR3 comprises 14 residues. Germline CDR1 is DFQATT and CDR2 is SNEGSKA (reference sequence). Between the trimmed V and J ends, which lost 6 bases and 6 bases, there was a span of 19 bases. The CDR3 is CSAEPGGAIDTQYF. In DNA, the CDR3 is TGCAGTGCGGAACCCGGGGGCGCGATCGATACGCAGTATTTT.

Notes on this clonotype: A much larger clone lies a single base off, so this may be a read error. The chain combines TRBV12-3 or TRBV12-4 with TRBJ1-2; D is unresolved. The CDR3 length is 13 residues. CDR3 in amino acids: CTSSSRRLYGYTF. DNA for the CDR3: TGTACCAGCAGTTCCCGACGTCTCTATGGCTACACCTTC.

This clonotype was found many times. V gene TRBV4-3 combines with J gene TRBJ2-5; TRBD2 matches 14 bases. V lost 0 bases to trimming and J lost 2 bases; unmatched junction nucleotides: 14. Germline loops: CDR1 LGHNA, CDR2 YSLEER. The CDR3 covers 21 residues. The CDR3 loop reads CASSQDIRRLAGGPRQETQYF. DNA for the CDR3: TGCGCCAGCAGCCAAGATATAAGGAGACTAGCGGGGGGGCCGCGACAAGAGACCCAGTACTTC.

The table lists this clonotype with many counts. The chain combines TRBV20-1 with TRBJ1-2, with 10 bases lining up with TRBD1. CDR3 length: 14 amino acids. The V gene end was trimmed by 0 bases and the J gene end by 7 bases; junction bases not matched to a gene: 5. Germline V gene sequence: CDR1 DFQATT, CDR2 SNEGSKA (reference sequence). The CDR3 is CSARDRTGGLGYTF. The CDR3 DNA sequence: TGCAGTGCTAGAGATCGGACAGGGGGTCTTGGCTACACCTTC.

This clonotype was observed at least ten times. This rearrangement joins TRBV7-2 to TRBJ2-3; tentatively, D is TRBD2 (6 bases). Germline CDR1 is SGHTA and CDR2 is FQGNSA. The CDR3 contains 15 residues. The V and J ends lost 1 base and 4 bases respectively, with 12 bases between them. In DNA form, the CDR3 reads TGTGCCAGCAGCTTAGTAGTAACTAGCTCAGATACGCAGTATTTT. Its translation: CASSLVVTSSDTQYF. Supplemented by reference TRBV7-2 and TRBJ2-3, the full variable domain reads GAGVSQSPSNKVTEKGKDVELRCDPISGHTALYWYRQSLGQGLEFLIYFQGNSAPDKSGLPSDRFSAERTGGSVSTLTIQRTQQEDSAVYLCASSLVVTSSDTQYFGPGTRLTVL.

The V call is TRBV12-3 or TRBV12-4, the J call TRBJ2-2; D may be TRBD1 (5 bases). This CDR3 is built from 15 residues. V was cut by 3 bases and J by 6 bases, with 14 bases left in between. CDR3 sequence reads: CASSFRKGRSGELFF. CDR3 DNA: TGTGCCAGCAGTTTCCGTAAGGGGCGATCCGGGGAGCTGTTTTTT.

About this clonotype: A clone one base away is much larger, so this may be a read error. The chain links TRBV9 to TRBJ2-6, with D possibly called TRBD1 or TRBD2 (6 bases each). This CDR3 spans 15 amino acids. Germline CDR1 and CDR2: SGDLS and YYNGEE. CDR3 sequence (DNA): TGTGCCAACAGCGTTGGGGGGCGTGGGGCCAACGTCCTGACTTTC. This translates into CANSVGGRGANVLTF.

This clonotype appeared many times. J is TRBJ1-6 and V is TRBV7-2, with D unclear. V was pared by 3 bases and J by 6 bases, with 9 bases between. The V gene's germline CDR1 is SGHTA and CDR2 FQGNSA. CDR3 length: 14 residues. The CDR3 DNA reads TGTGCCAGCAGCTTCGGGCCCCCTAATTCACCCCTCCACTTT. It specifies CASSFGPPNSPLHF.

This clonotype was seen ten or more times. The gene calls are TRBV4-2 and TRBJ2-1, with 9 bases lining up with TRBD2. V shed 0 bases and J 9 bases; nucleotides not matched to a gene: 9. The CDR3 totals 16 residues. Germline V lookup: CDR1 LGHNA, CDR2 YNFKEQ. This chain's CDR3 is CASSQDLRAGGGEQFF. CDR3 coding DNA: TGTGCCAGCAGCCAAGATCTAAGGGCGGGGGGGGGTGAGCAGTTCTTC.

Note on this clonotype: A read error is possible here, since a much larger clone lies one base away. CDR3 sequence: CASSLRRGVKNIQYF. DNA for the CDR3: TGTGCCAGCTCACTAAGACGGGGCGTCAAAAACATTCAGTACTTC. This chain connects TRBV18 to TRBJ2-4, with D perhaps TRBD1 or TRBD2 (5 bases each). The CDR3 contains 15 residues. Looked up from germline, CDR1 is KGHSH and CDR2 is LQKENI. With 4 bases removed from V and 3 bases from J, the gap between germline ends came to 13 bases.

The sample holds many counts of this clonotype. The chain employs TRBV11-2 and TRBJ1-2; D not certain. Germline CDR1 is SGHAT and CDR2 is FQNNGV. CDR3 length equals 16 residues. The V end lost 0 bases, the J end lost 6 bases, and 17 bases lay between the germline ends. CDR3 protein: CASSLDTVSPSHGYTF. CDR3 DNA: TGTGCCAGCAGCTTAGATACTGTTAGCCCTAGTCATGGCTACACCTTC.

Many counts were recorded for this clonotype. This chain links TRBV7-2 with TRBJ1-1; a possible D gene is TRBD1 (6 bases). V was shortened by 3 bases and J by 5 bases, with 13 bases between the two germline ends. Germline assignment: CDR1 SGHTA and CDR2 FQGNSA. This CDR3 has 14 residues. This CDR3 reads CASSFSGRGTEAFF. The CDR3 bases are TGTGCCAGCAGCTTTTCAGGGAGGGGGACTGAAGCTTTCTTT. The complete variable domain, with remaining parts taken from reference TRBV7-2 and TRBJ1-1, reads GAGVSQSPSNKVTEKGKDVELRCDPISGHTALYWYRQSLGQGLEFLIYFQGNSAPDKSGLPSDRFSAERTGGSVSTLTIQRTQQEDSAVYLCASSFSGRGTEAFFGQGTRLTVV.

A single count supports this clonotype. This chain links TRBV9 with TRBJ2-2; 11 nucleotides line up with TRBD2. V was clipped by 0 bases and J by 3 bases; unmatched bases: 7. Germline V gene data show CDR1 as SGDLS and CDR2 as YYNGEE. CDR3 length equals 18 residues. CDR3 region: CASSVGTSGGPDTGELFF. In DNA, the CDR3 is TGTGCCAGCAGCGTAGGTACTAGCGGGGGCCCGGACACCGGGGAGCTGTTTTTT.

A note on this clonotype: An end of the junction does not agree with germline; a read error may underlie this. This sequence joins TRBV7-7 and TRBJ2-6, with 12 nucleotides matching TRBD1. The CDR3 is 18 residues long. The germline V gene encodes CDR1 SSHAT and CDR2 FNYEAQ (reference sequence). CDR3 in DNA: TGTGCTAGCAGCCCGGGGACAGGGGGCCGCTCTGGGGCCAACGTCCGGACTTTC. Translating gives CASSPGTGGRSGANVRTF.

This clonotype was recorded many times. The chain employs TRBV7-2 and TRBJ1-5; 7 bases fit TRBD1. CDR3 size: 16 residues. The V gene end was trimmed by 2 bases and the J gene end by 2 bases; junction bases not matched to a gene: 6. Germline-derived CDR1 and CDR2 are SGHTA and FQGNSA. The CDR3 loop is CASSLPGGKGNQPQHF. The CDR3 DNA follows: TGTGCCAGCAGCTTACCAGGGGGTAAGGGCAATCAGCCCCAGCATTTT.

This clonotype was seen ten or more times. The chain carries TRBV20-1 and TRBJ1-2; D is perhaps TRBD1 (5 bases). The CDR3 extends over 16 amino acids. The germline V gene has CDR1 DFQATT and CDR2 SNEGSKA (reference sequence). The germline V and J ends were trimmed by 5 bases and 3 bases, with 22 bases remaining between them. The CDR3 spells CSADNQQGHRYYGYTF. The CDR3 bases are TGCAGTGCTGATAATCAGCAGGGCCACAGATACTATGGCTACACCTTC.

This clonotype came up a few times. The gene calls are TRBV24-1 and TRBJ2-5; 7 bases line up with TRBD2. This CDR3 has 14 amino acids. J gave up 12 bases and V 4 bases, and 13 bases lay outside the gene matches. The V gene's germline CDR1 is KGHDR and CDR2 SFDVKD. CDR3 protein: CATSDAREPGREYF. The CDR3 DNA is TGTGCCACCAGTGACGCCCGTGAACCGGGGAGGGAGTACTTC.

A note on this clonotype: A much larger clone differs by one base, so this may be a read error. V and J are TRBV6-2 or TRBV6-3 and TRBJ2-2; D not certain. The CDR3 consists of 16 residues. CDR1 is MNHEY and CDR2 is SVGEGT in the germline V gene. Trimming pared 4 bases from V and 4 bases from J, leaving 16 bases between. CDR3 loop: CASSSKPSGSTGELFF. CDR3 nucleotides: TGTGCCAGCAGTTCCAAACCTTCGGGTTCCACCGGGGAGCTGTTTTTT.

This clonotype has a count of ten or more. The chain joins TRBV6-1 to TRBJ2-7, with D possibly TRBD1 on 5 matching bases. This CDR3 region has 15 residues. Trimming stripped 2 bases from V and 0 bases from J, with 11 bases between. Germline CDR1 is MNHNS and CDR2 is SASEGT. The CDR3 loop is CASSEYTGVSYEQYF. The CDR3, as DNA: TGTGCCAGCAGTGAATATACAGGAGTCTCCTACGAGCAGTACTTC.

A note on this clonotype: The CDR3 does not end in the conserved phenylalanine or tryptophan, so this is likely a read error. This chain connects TRBV18 to TRBJ2-5; TRBD1 aligns across 9 bases. CDR1 and CDR2 from the germline V gene are KGHSH and LQKENI. This CDR3 contains 13 residues. Trimming removed 3 bases from V and 5 bases from J; junction bases left unmatched: 1. CDR3 coding DNA: TGTGCCAGCTCACCTGGGACAGGGGAGACCCAGTACTGC. Protein sequence: CASSPGTGETQYC.